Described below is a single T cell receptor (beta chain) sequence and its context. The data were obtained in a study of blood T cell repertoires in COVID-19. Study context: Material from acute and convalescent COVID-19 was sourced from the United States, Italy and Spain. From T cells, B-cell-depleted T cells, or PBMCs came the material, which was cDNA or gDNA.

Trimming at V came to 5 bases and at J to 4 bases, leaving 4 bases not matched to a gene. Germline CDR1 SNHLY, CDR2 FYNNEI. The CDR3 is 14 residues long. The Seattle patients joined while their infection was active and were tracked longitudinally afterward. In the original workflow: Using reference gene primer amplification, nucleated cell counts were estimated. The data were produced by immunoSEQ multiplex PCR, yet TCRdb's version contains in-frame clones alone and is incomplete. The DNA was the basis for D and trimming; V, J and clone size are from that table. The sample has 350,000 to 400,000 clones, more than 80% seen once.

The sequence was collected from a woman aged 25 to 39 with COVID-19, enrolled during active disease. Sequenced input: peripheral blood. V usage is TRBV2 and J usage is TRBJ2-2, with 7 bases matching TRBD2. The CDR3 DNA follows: TGTGCCAGCAGTTGGGGGGAGGGCACCGGGGAGCTGTTTTTT. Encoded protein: CASSWGEGTGELFF.